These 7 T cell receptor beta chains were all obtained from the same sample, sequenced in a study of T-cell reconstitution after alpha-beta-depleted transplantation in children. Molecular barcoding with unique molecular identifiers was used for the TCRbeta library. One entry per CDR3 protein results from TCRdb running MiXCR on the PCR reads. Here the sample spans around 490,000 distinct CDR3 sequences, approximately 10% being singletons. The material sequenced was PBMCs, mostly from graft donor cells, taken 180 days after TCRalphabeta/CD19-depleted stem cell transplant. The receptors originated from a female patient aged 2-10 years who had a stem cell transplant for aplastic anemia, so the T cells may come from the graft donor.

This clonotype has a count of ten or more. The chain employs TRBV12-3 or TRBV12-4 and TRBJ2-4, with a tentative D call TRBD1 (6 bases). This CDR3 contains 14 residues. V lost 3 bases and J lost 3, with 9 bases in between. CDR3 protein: CASSLVGGKNIQYF. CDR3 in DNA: TGTGCCAGCAGTTTGGTAGGGGGCAAAAACATTCAGTACTTC.

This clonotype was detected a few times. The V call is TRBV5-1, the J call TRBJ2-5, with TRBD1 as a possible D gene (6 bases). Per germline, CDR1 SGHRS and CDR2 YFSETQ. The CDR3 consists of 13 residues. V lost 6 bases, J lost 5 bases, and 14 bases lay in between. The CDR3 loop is CASNDRNLETQYF. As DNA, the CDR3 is TGCGCCAGCAACGACAGGAATTTGGAGACCCAGTACTTC.

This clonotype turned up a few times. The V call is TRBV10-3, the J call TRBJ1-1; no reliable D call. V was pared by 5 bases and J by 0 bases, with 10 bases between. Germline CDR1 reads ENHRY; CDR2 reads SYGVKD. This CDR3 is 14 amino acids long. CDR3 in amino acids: CAISSPEMNTEAFF. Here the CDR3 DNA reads TGTGCCATCAGTTCGCCTGAAATGAACACTGAAGCTTTCTTT.

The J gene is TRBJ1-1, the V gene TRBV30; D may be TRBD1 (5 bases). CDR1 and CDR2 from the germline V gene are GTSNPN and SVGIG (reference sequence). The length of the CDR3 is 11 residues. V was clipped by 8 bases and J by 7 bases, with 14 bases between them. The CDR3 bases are TGTGCCGTTGAACGGGACCTTGAAGCTTTCTTT. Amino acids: CAVERDLEAFF.

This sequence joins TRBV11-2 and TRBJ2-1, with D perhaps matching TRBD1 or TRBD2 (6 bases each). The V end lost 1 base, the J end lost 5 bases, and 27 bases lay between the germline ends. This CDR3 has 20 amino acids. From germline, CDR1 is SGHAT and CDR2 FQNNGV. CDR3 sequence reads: CASSLGIRGLTRGDHNEQFF. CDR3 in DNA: TGTGCCAGCAGCTTAGGGATCCGAGGCCTGACTAGGGGGGATCACAATGAGCAGTTCTTC.

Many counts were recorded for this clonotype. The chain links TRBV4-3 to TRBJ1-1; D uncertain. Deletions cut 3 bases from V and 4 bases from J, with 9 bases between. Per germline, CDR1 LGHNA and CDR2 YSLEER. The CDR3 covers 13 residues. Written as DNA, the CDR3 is TGCGCCAGCAGCCAGGTTAGGACCACTGAAGCTTTCTTT. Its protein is CASSQVRTTEAFF.

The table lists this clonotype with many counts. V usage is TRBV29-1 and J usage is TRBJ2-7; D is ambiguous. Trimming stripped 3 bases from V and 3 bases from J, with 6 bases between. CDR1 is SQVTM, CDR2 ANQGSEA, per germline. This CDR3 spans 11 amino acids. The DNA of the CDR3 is TGCAGCGTTGATCACGGCTACGAGCAGTACTTC. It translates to CSVDHGYEQYF.